The 2 T cell receptor beta chains listed next were all sequenced from one sample in a study of PD-1 blockade in mismatch repair-deficient tumors. Assay: immunoSEQ multiplex PCR; the TCRdb copy retains only in-frame clones and omits some. The data show 120,000 or so clones, around 83% seen once. The material sequenced was peripheral blood, taken 44 weeks after starting pembrolizumab. The receptor source for this set is an adult with mismatch repair-deficient cancer.

The rearrangement uses TRBV5-1 and TRBJ1-2, with 8 bases lining up with TRBD1. Germline trimming cut 4 bases from V and 8 bases from J; bases unmatched to any gene: 10. The germline CDR1 and CDR2 sequences are SGHRS and YFSETQ. This CDR3 has 14 residues. The CDR3 region is CASSASRGRGGYTF. CDR3 DNA sequence: TGCGCCAGCAGCGCATCCAGGGGGCGCGGCGGCTACACCTTC.

The V call is TRBV9, the J call TRBJ2-3, with a weak D call TRBD1 (6 bases). The CDR3 spans 15 residues. V was trimmed by 3 bases and J by 1 base, leaving 12 bases between them. Germline V gives CDR1 SGDLS, CDR2 YYNGEE. The CDR3 region has the DNA TGTGCCAGCAGCGCACAGGGTCGCGGCACAGATACGCAGTATTTT. It yields the protein CASSAQGRGTDTQYF.